These 16 T cell receptor beta chains originate from one sample sequenced in a study of cytomegalovirus exposure and HLA in healthy donors (TCRdb year 2017). The library was prepared using the immunoSEQ multiplex PCR assay. The multiplex PCR relied on a mix of 60 forward primers for TCR Vbeta segments and 13 reverse primers for TCR Jbeta segments. TCRdb stores this immuneACCESS table with in-frame sequences only. Part of the clones is absent; in the studies checked, under half of the shortfall reflects unresolved V genes, and no reason is known for the rest. The sample table contains 200,000 to 250,000 clones; only one count was recorded for 82% of them. The ten biggest clones cover 4.5% to 6% of the sample. Sequenced material: PBMCs. These receptors were taken from a woman between 40 and 55 years old in good health and CMV-seropositive.

The V gene is TRBV6-5, the J gene TRBJ2-5; tentative D call: TRBD1 (6 bases). CDR1 and CDR2 from the germline V gene are MNHEY and SVGAGI. CDR3 length equals 13 residues. V was clipped by 5 bases and J by 1 base, with 8 bases between them. The CDR3 region is CASSRTVQETQYF. The CDR3 DNA sequence: TGTGCCAGCAGTAGGACAGTCCAAGAGACCCAGTACTTC.

This sequence joins TRBV18 and TRBJ1-4, with D hard to call. The V end was cut by 6 bases, the J end by 8 bases, with 10 bases between. Germline loops: CDR1 KGHSH, CDR2 LQKENI. This CDR3 contains 12 residues. CDR3 protein: CASSPEREKLFF. CDR3 nucleotides: TGTGCCAGCTCTCCAGAGAGGGAAAAACTGTTTTTT.

This sequence joins TRBV19 and TRBJ2-1, with TRBD1 matching over 7 bases. Germline CDR1 LNHDA, CDR2 SQIVND (reference sequence). The CDR3 sequence is 13 residues long. V gave up 6 bases and J gave up 7 bases; unmatched junction bases: 6. In nucleotides, the CDR3 is TGTGCCAGTAGCGGACAGGTACCGAATGAGCAGTTCTTC. Encoded protein: CASSGQVPNEQFF.

This clone was seen a single time. The chain uses TRBV7-9 and TRBJ1-1; 9 positions match TRBD1. The CDR3 length is 12 residues. From germline, CDR1 is SEHNR and CDR2 FQNEAQ (reference sequence). V lost 5 bases and J lost 11; bases outside the gene matches: 6. The CDR3 spells CASSGWTGAAFF. DNA for the CDR3: TGTGCCAGCAGCGGATGGACAGGGGCGGCTTTCTTT.

The chain links TRBV9 to TRBJ2-1; D perhaps matches TRBD1 (6 bases). The germline gives CDR1 SGDLS, CDR2 YYNGEE. The CDR3 consists of 14 residues. V lost 2 bases and J lost 7, with 13 bases in between. Written as DNA, the CDR3 is TGTGCCAGCAGCGTCCAGGGGAGTAGAAATGAGCAGTTCTTC. Its protein is CASSVQGSRNEQFF.

Turning to this clone: Other DNA sequences of this sample code for an identical CDR3. The V and J genes are TRBV29-1 and TRBJ2-2; D is undetermined. CDR3 size: 14 residues. The germline gives CDR1 SQVTM, CDR2 ANQGSEA. The germline V and J ends were trimmed by 6 bases and 0 bases, with 11 bases remaining between them. The CDR3 DNA follows: TGCAGCGTGCACAGCCATGCGAACACCGGGGAGCTGTTTTTT. Translation gives CSVHSHANTGELFF.

This clone was detected only a few times. The rearrangement joins TRBV2 to TRBJ2-3; TRBD1 aligns across 9 bases. The CDR3 is made up of 14 amino acids. J was trimmed by 1 base and V by 6 bases; bases with no gene match: 2. Germline lookup yields CDR1 SNHLY and CDR2 FYNNEI. In DNA, the CDR3 is TGTGCCAGCAGATGGACAGGGGGCACAGATACGCAGTATTTT. Translation: CASRWTGGTDTQYF.

The chain combines TRBV29-1 with TRBJ1-1; 9 nucleotides align to TRBD1. With V trimmed by 2 bases and J by 4 bases, 5 bases remained unmatched. The length of the CDR3 is 14 residues. CDR1 SQVTM and CDR2 ANQGSEA come from the germline V gene. Written as DNA, the CDR3 is TGCAGCGTTGAAATCTTGGACAGGGGCACTGAAGCTTTCTTT. It translates to CSVEILDRGTEAFF.

The rearrangement uses TRBV11-3 and TRBJ2-7; 8 bases align to TRBD1. CDR3 length equals 17 residues. The V gene end was trimmed by 0 bases and the J gene end by 1 base; junction bases not matched to a gene: 8. The V gene's germline CDR1 is SGHNT and CDR2 YENEEA. The chain's CDR3 is CASSLESWGQVSYEQYF. DNA for the CDR3: TGTGCCAGCAGCTTAGAGAGTTGGGGACAGGTGTCCTACGAGCAGTACTTC.

This clone has only a few counts. The V gene is TRBV27, the J gene TRBJ1-1; D remains unclear. V lost 3 bases and J 4 bases, leaving 12 bases between the germline ends. CDR1 is MNHEY and CDR2 is SMNVEV in the germline V gene (reference sequence). The CDR3 is 14 residues long. The CDR3: CASSFSSGVTEAFF. The CDR3 coding sequence is TGTGCCAGCAGTTTCTCCTCGGGTGTCACTGAAGCTTTCTTT.

In this sample, this clone turned up a few times. The chain employs TRBV7-9 and TRBJ1-1; the match to TRBD1 covers 7 bases. Germline V gives CDR1 SEHNR, CDR2 FQNEAQ (reference sequence). V was clipped by 0 bases and J by 4 bases; unmatched bases: 2. This CDR3 region has 14 residues. The CDR3 DNA follows: TGTGCCAGCAGCTTAGCGAACAGGGGCACTGAAGCTTTCTTT. Encoded protein: CASSLANRGTEAFF.

The chain is built from TRBV15 and TRBJ1-1; 10 bases are a match to TRBD1. Germline V gene data show CDR1 as LNHNV and CDR2 as YYDKDF (reference sequence). V lost 5 bases, J lost 4 bases, and 10 bases stayed unmatched. The CDR3 runs 16 residues. The CDR3 is CATSDRGRGLATEAFF. The CDR3 DNA sequence: TGTGCCACCAGCGACAGGGGGCGCGGACTTGCCACTGAAGCTTTCTTT.

There are a few counts of this clone. Other DNA variants within this sample encode the same CDR3. CDR3 coding DNA: TGTGCCAGCAGCCCCCCAGGGACTAACTATGGCTACACCTTC. Its protein is CASSPPGTNYGYTF. V gene TRBV7-9 combines with J gene TRBJ1-2; D possibly corresponds to TRBD1 (5 bases). Trimming removed 5 bases at V and 0 bases at J, with 10 bases between. The CDR3 consists of 14 residues. The germline V gene encodes CDR1 SEHNR and CDR2 FQNEAQ (reference sequence).

The CDR3 DNA sequence: TGTGCCAGCAGCTTAGTAGGGGACAGGGTCGAGCAGTACTTC. Amino acids: CASSLVGDRVEQYF. The chain couples TRBV7-9 to TRBJ2-7; 9 bases map to TRBD1. CDR1 is SEHNR, CDR2 FQNEAQ, per germline (reference sequence). CDR3 length: 14 amino acids. The junction had 4 bases not matched to a gene; V was cut back by 1 base and J by 6 bases.

The chain uses TRBV19 and TRBJ1-2; 9 nucleotides match TRBD1. V was clipped by 7 bases and J by 7 bases; unmatched bases: 7. Germline CDR1 reads LNHDA; CDR2 reads SQIVND (reference sequence). The CDR3 sequence is 13 residues long. The CDR3 loop is CASTAGQGVGYTF. As DNA, the CDR3 is TGTGCCAGTACCGCGGGACAGGGCGTTGGCTACACCTTC.

The chain employs TRBV18 and TRBJ2-3, with TRBD2 matching over 7 bases. After removal of 6 bases from V and 1 base from J, the junction contained 4 bases not matched to a gene. The germline CDR1 and CDR2 sequences are KGHSH and LQKENI. The CDR3 runs 14 residues. DNA of the CDR3: TGTGCCAGCTCGCTTCTAGCGGGCACAGATACGCAGTATTTT. Encoded protein: CASSLLAGTDTQYF. Using reference TRBV18 and TRBJ2-3 for the parts outside the CDR3, the full variable domain is NAGVMQNPRHLVRRRGQEARLRCSPMKGHSHVYWYRQLPEEGLKFMVYLQKENIIDESGMPKERFSAEFPKEGPSILRIQQVVRGDSAAYFCASSLLAGTDTQYFGPGTRLTVL.